The 14 T cell receptor beta chains presented below share a single source sample, sequenced in a study of T cells in Graves' hyperthyroidism and ophthalmopathy. RNA transcripts provided the source from which TCR beta CDR3 regions were amplified. The HTBI primer set drove a first-round RT-PCR of the TCR CDR3. TCRdb called the multiplex PCR reads again in MiXCR, with one record for every CDR3 protein. The repertoire has around 350,000 distinct CDR3 sequences, roughly 15% of them found once; the top ten carry under 25%. Sequencing was performed on blood. The receptors were gathered from a woman aged 55-69 years with Graves' ophthalmopathy.

This clonotype was recorded at least ten times. The DNA of the CDR3 is TGTGCCAGCAGCGCGACAGGGTCCAGTCAGCCCCAGCATTTT. Protein: CASSATGSSQPQHF. The V gene is TRBV2, the J gene TRBJ1-5; 7 bases align to TRBD1. Germline CDR1 reads SNHLY; CDR2 reads FYNNEI. The trim removed 6 bases at V and 6 bases at J, leaving 8 bases unmatched. The CDR3 covers 14 residues.

The table lists this clonotype with a count of one. The CDR3 DNA sequence: TGTGCCAGCAGCAGAGATCTAGCGGGAGGGACCAATGAGCAGTTCTTC. Its translation is CASSRDLAGGTNEQFF. The chain is built from TRBV28 and TRBJ2-1, with 12 bases identical to TRBD2. Germline V gene lookup returns CDR1 MDHEN and CDR2 SYDVKM. CDR3 length: 16 residues. The J segment lost 6 bases and the V segment lost 6 bases, leaving 9 bases of the junction unmatched. The full variable domain, completed using reference TRBV28 and TRBJ2-1, is DVKVTQSSRYLVKRTGEKVFLECVQDMDHENMFWYRQDPGLGLRLIYFSYDVKMKEKGDIPEGYSVSREKKERFSLILESASTNQTSMYLCASSRDLAGGTNEQFFGPGTRLTVL.

The V gene is TRBV10-3, the J gene TRBJ2-7; 8 bases fit TRBD2. After removal of 0 bases from V and 5 bases from J, the junction contained 12 bases not matched to a gene. This CDR3 is built from 17 residues. The germline CDR1 and CDR2 sequences are ENHRY and SYGVKD. The CDR3 bases are TGTGCCATCAGTGAGTCTAGTGGGACTAGTCGTCCCCACGAGCAGTACTTC. Translation gives CAISESSGTSRPHEQYF.

Many counts were recorded for this clonotype. V is TRBV5-1 and J is TRBJ2-4, with 9 bases identical to TRBD1. Germline CDR1 is SGHRS and CDR2 is YFSETQ. The CDR3 totals 14 residues. The junction had 5 bases not matched to a gene; V was cut back by 4 bases and J by 6 bases. The CDR3 DNA is TGCGCCAGCAGCGGGACAGGGCTTACAAACATTCAGTACTTC. As protein: CASSGTGLTNIQYF.

This clonotype was seen ten or more times. The CDR3 here is CASSNKVWEETQYF. The CDR3 nucleotides are TGTGCCAGCAGCAATAAGGTTTGGGAAGAGACCCAGTACTTC. V and J are TRBV7-8 and TRBJ2-5; unclear D gene. The CDR3 runs 14 residues. Between the trimmed V and J ends, which lost 5 bases and 3 bases, there was a span of 13 bases. Germline lookup yields CDR1 SGHVS and CDR2 FQNEAQ. Complete variable domain (other parts from reference TRBV7-8 and TRBJ2-5): GAGVSQSPRYKVAKRGQDVALRCDPISGHVSLFWYQQALGQGPEFLTYFQNEAQLDKSGLPSDRFFAERPEGSVSTLKIQRTQQEDSAVYLCASSNKVWEETQYFGPGTRLLVL.

This clonotype was detected ten times or more. The chain combines TRBV12-3 or TRBV12-4 with TRBJ2-1; 7 bases map to TRBD2. Germline trimming cut 6 bases from V and 1 base from J; bases unmatched to any gene: 9. CDR3 length: 16 amino acids. The CDR3 protein is CASRTGAGSSYNEQFF. CDR3 coding DNA: TGTGCCAGCAGAACCGGAGCGGGGTCTTCCTACAATGAGCAGTTCTTC.

Many counts were recorded for this clonotype. V is TRBV5-1 and J is TRBJ2-5; tentative D call: TRBD2 (6 bases). The length of the CDR3 is 13 residues. Deletions cut 4 bases from V and 3 bases from J, with 10 bases between. Per the germline V gene, CDR1 is SGHRS and CDR2 is YFSETQ. CDR3 residues: CASSGLAKETQYF. CDR3 DNA: TGCGCCAGCAGCGGTCTAGCGAAAGAGACCCAGTACTTC.

This clonotype was picked up many times. The CDR3 sequence is CASSWDRAHSGANVLTF. The CDR3 DNA follows: TGTGCCAGCAGCTGGGACAGGGCCCACTCTGGGGCCAACGTCCTGACTTTC. V usage is TRBV11-2 and J usage is TRBJ2-6, with 9 nucleotides matching TRBD1. The length of the CDR3 is 17 residues. Per germline, CDR1 SGHAT and CDR2 FQNNGV. V lost 4 bases, J lost 0 bases, and 4 bases stayed unmatched.

The chain links TRBV5-1 to TRBJ2-1, with D perhaps TRBD2 (5 bases). Germline V gene lookup returns CDR1 SGHRS and CDR2 YFSETQ. The CDR3 contains 20 residues. The germline V and J ends were trimmed by 4 bases and 0 bases, with 26 bases remaining between them. The CDR3: CASSLAGNLGTISSYNEQFF. The CDR3 DNA sequence: TGCGCCAGCAGCCTCGCCGGGAACCTAGGTACCATTAGCTCCTACAATGAGCAGTTCTTC.

This clonotype was detected many times. The CDR3 spells CSASHRDAKNIQYF. The CDR3 DNA reads as TGCAGTGCTAGTCATCGCGACGCCAAAAACATTCAGTACTTC. The chain recombines TRBV20-1 with TRBJ2-4; no firm D call. This CDR3 comprises 14 residues. Germline values: CDR1 DFQATT, CDR2 SNEGSKA (reference sequence). V shed 3 bases and J shed 1 base, with 10 bases lying between them.

As regards this clonotype: The CDR3 does not end in the conserved phenylalanine or tryptophan, so this is likely a read error. The V gene is TRBV28, the J gene TRBJ1-3; no clear D. Deletions cut 5 bases from V and 4 bases from J, with 18 bases between. The CDR3 runs 16 residues. Germline V gene sequence: CDR1 MDHEN, CDR2 SYDVKM. DNA for the CDR3: TGTGCCAGCAGTCCCCCGGGTGGGAGGTTCGGAAACACCATATATTCT. This translates into CASSPPGGRFGNTIYS.

Many counts were recorded for this clonotype. J is TRBJ2-1 and V is TRBV11-2; tentative D call: TRBD2 (5 bases). Per germline, CDR1 SGHAT and CDR2 FQNNGV. CDR3 size: 16 residues. V lost 1 base and J 0 bases, leaving 10 bases between the germline ends. CDR3 coding DNA: TGTGCCAGCAGCTTAGTAGCGCCGAGCTCCTACAATGAGCAGTTCTTC. Protein product: CASSLVAPSSYNEQFF.

This clonotype was seen at least ten times. The rearrangement joins TRBV5-1 to TRBJ2-5, with D possibly being TRBD2 (5 bases). Germline V gene lookup returns CDR1 SGHRS and CDR2 YFSETQ. CDR3 length: 16 amino acids. V lost 0 bases to trimming and J lost 1 base, with 13 bases between them. The CDR3 protein is CASSLGRTSLQETQYF. The CDR3 nucleotides read TGCGCCAGCAGCTTGGGGAGGACGAGCCTCCAAGAGACCCAGTACTTC.

The chain combines TRBV7-3 with TRBJ2-1; perhaps TRBD1 as D (5 bases). The V end was cut by 0 bases, the J end by 4 bases, with 16 bases between. This CDR3 spans 17 amino acids. CDR1 and CDR2 (germline): SGHTA, FQGTGA. CDR3 nucleotide sequence: TGTGCCAGCAGCTTAACCCCAAGCCCCTACAGGTACAATGAGCAGTTCTTC. Its translation: CASSLTPSPYRYNEQFF.